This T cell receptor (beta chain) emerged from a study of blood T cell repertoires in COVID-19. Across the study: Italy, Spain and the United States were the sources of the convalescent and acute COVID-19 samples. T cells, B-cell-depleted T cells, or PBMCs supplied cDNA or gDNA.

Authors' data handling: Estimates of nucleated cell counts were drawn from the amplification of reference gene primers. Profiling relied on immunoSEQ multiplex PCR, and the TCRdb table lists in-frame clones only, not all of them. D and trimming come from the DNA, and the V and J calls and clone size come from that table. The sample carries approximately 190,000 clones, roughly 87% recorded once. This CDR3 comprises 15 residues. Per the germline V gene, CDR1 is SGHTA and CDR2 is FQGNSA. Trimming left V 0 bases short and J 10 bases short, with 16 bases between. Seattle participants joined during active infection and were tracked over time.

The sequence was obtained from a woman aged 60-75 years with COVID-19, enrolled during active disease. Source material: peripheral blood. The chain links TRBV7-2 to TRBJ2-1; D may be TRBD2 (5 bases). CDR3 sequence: CASSLARLSSPEQFF. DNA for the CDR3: TGTGCCAGCAGCTTAGCCCGACTATCGTCTCCGGAGCAGTTCTTC.